The rows below give T cell receptor beta chains drawn from one sample of a study of T cells in localized non-small cell lung cancer. Libraries were prepared by immunoSEQ multiplex PCR; TCRdb keeps only in-frame clonotypes and omits some of them. The sample shows tens of thousands of clones, approximately 91% of them seen only once. The sequencing here drew on PBMCs, taken before any cancer treatment. The receptors were gathered from a man aged 35 to 70 with stage II squamous cell lung carcinoma. Each CDR3 is given with its conserved first and last residue. D genes are given only for firm matches. For some rows the clone size is stated as once, few or many, or as a class when expanded; others skip it.

NA TRBJ2-5 NA TRBV20-1 TGCAGTGCTAGAAGACAAGAGACCCAGTACTTC CSARRQETQYF
TRBD1 TRBJ2-5 NA TRBV9 TGTGCCAGCAGCGTCGGACAGGGTTATGAGACCCAGTACTTC CASSVGQGYETQYF
NA TRBJ1-5 NA TRBV2 TGTGCCAGCACCGAGGGAGTCGATAGCAATCAGCCCCAGCATTTT CASTEGVDSNQPQHF
TRBD1 TRBJ1-5 few TRBV19 TGTGCCAGTAGTCGACAGGGTCAACAGCCCCAGCATTTT CASSRQGQQPQHF
NA TRBJ1-1 NA TRBV11-2 TGTGCCAGCAGCTATGACATTCTCACTGAAGCTTTCTTT CASSYDILTEAFF
NA TRBJ2-7 NA TRBV7-9 TGTGCCAGCAGCTTAGGGGCGGGGGCAGGGGAGCAGTACTTC CASSLGAGAGEQYF
TRBD2 TRBJ2-1 NA TRBV18 TGTGCCAGCTCACCTCCGGGACTAGCGGGAGTTGAGAATGAGCAGTTCTTC CASSPPGLAGVENEQFF
TRBD1 TRBJ1-4 NA TRBV30 TGTGCCTGGAGTTGGCAGGGGGATGGGGAAAAACTGTTTTTT CAWSWQGDGEKLFF
TRBD1 TRBJ1-2 few TRBV28 TGTGCCAGCAGTTTACTACAGGGGAGAGATGGCTACACCTTC CASSLLQGRDGYTF
TRBD1 TRBJ2-7 NA TRBV18 TGTGCCAGCTCACAAACAGGGGCGCAGGGGAACGAGCAGTACTTC CASSQTGAQGNEQYF
NA TRBJ1-3 NA TRBV5-4 TGTGCCAGCAGCTTGGCGAGGGACTCTGGAAACACCATATATTTT CASSLARDSGNTIYF
NA TRBJ1-3 NA TRBV10-3 TGTGCCATCACCCCCACAGGGACATCTGGAAACACCATATATTTT CAITPTGTSGNTIYF
NA TRBJ2-7 NA TRBV2 TGTGCCAGCAGGTTCAGCTACGAGCAGTACTTC CASRFSYEQYF
NA TRBJ1-2 NA TRBV30 TGTGCCTGGAGTGTAGCCCGGGATAATGGCTACACCTTC CAWSVARDNGYTF
NA TRBJ2-1 once TRBV2 TGTGCCAGCAGTGGGTCGCAACTGGAGCAGTTCTTC CASSGSQLEQFF
NA TRBJ2-5 NA TRBV19 TGTGCCAGTAGCCCCGGGACCCGGGCCTGGGAGACCCAGTACTTC CASSPGTRAWETQYF
NA TRBJ1-1 NA TRBV4-2 TGTGCCAGCAGCCAAGGGGAAAGGGTGAACACTGAAGCTTTCTTT CASSQGERVNTEAFF
NA TRBJ2-2 NA TRBV7-2 TGTGCCAGCAGCTTAGATACCGGGGAGCTGTTTTTT CASSLDTGELFF
TRBD2 TRBJ2-7 NA TRBV19 TGTGCCAGTAGTATTAGTACTAGCGGGATATACGAGCAGTACTTC CASSISTSGIYEQYF
TRBD1 TRBJ2-5 NA TRBV14 TGTGCCAGCAGCCTTCTCGGACAGGGCGGGGAGACCCAGTACTTC CASSLLGQGGETQYF
NA TRBJ1-2 NA TRBV19 TGTGCCAGTAACGATCGTGGACAGTTCGTCTCCTATGGCTACACCTTC CASNDRGQFVSYGYTF
TRBD2 TRBJ2-1 NA TRBV7-9 TGTGCCAGCAGCTTAGGAGAGAGCGGGAGGGCCCAGTTCTTC CASSLGESGRAQFF
NA TRBJ2-2 NA TRBV5-5 TGTGCCAGCAGCCAGCAAGTCACCGGGGAGCTGTTTTTT CASSQQVTGELFF
NA TRBJ2-1 NA TRBV5-1 TGCGCCAGCAGCTTGGGACAGCATTCGGCCTACAATGAGCAGTTCTTC CASSLGQHSAYNEQFF
NA TRBJ1-3 NA TRBV7-6 TGTGCCAGCAGCCCATTGATTCCCCAGGTTGGAAACACCATATATTTT CASSPLIPQVGNTIYF
TRBD2 TRBJ2-7 few TRBV18 TGTGCCAGCTCACCCAGTAGCGGGGGGTACGAGCAGTACTTC CASSPSSGGYEQYF
TRBD2 TRBJ2-5 NA TRBV7-2 TGTGCCAGCAGCCCTCGGACTAGCGGGGGCACCCAGTACTTC CASSPRTSGGTQYF
NA TRBJ2-3 NA TRBV9 TGTGCCAGCAGCAACGGGAGTTTTAGGGCGCAGTATTTT CASSNGSFRAQYF
NA TRBJ2-2 NA TRBV6-6 TGTGCCAGCAGTTACCTGAGACTTCCGAACACCGGGGAGCTGTTTTTT CASSYLRLPNTGELFF
NA TRBJ1-2 NA TRBV4-3 TGCGCCAGCAGCCAAGAGGTAGGGCATAACTATGGCTACACCTTC CASSQEVGHNYGYTF
NA TRBJ1-3 NA TRBV6-1 TGTGCCAGCAGTAACGGACGGAGCTCTGGAAACACCATATATTTT CASSNGRSSGNTIYF
TRBD1 TRBJ1-2 NA TRBV6-5 TGTGCCAGCAGTACCAGGACAGGGGGAAACTATGGCTACACCTTC CASSTRTGGNYGYTF
NA TRBJ1-1 few TRBV28 TGTGCCAGTACGACTTATTCTGAAGCTTTCTTT CASTTYSEAFF
TRBD2 TRBJ2-1 NA TRBV5-6 TGTGCCAGCAGCCCTTTAGCGGGGAGTTCCTACAATGAGCAGTTCTTC CASSPLAGSSYNEQFF
NA TRBJ2-6 NA TRBV5-4 TGTGCCAGCTGTTTAGTTACCAGACAAAGTCGGGCCAACGTCCTGACTTTC CASCLVTRQSRANVLTF
NA TRBJ1-2 once TRBV7-9 TGTGCCAGCAGCCCTGATCCGCCCAGTACTAACTATGGCTACACCTTC CASSPDPPSTNYGYTF
NA TRBJ2-3 NA TRBV6-1 TGTGCCAGCAGTGATCGGCCTCTAGGCGGGGACAGTTCAGATACGCAGTATTTT CASSDRPLGGDSSDTQYF
TRBD1 TRBJ2-7 NA TRBV11-2 TGTGCCAGCAGCTTAGACCTGACAGGGAATAGCTACGAGCAGTACTTC CASSLDLTGNSYEQYF
NA TRBJ2-2 NA TRBV13 TGTGCCAGCAAAGGGGGCACCGGGGAGCTGTTTTTT CASKGGTGELFF
TRBD1 TRBJ2-1 NA TRBV27 TGTGCCAGCAGTTTAACAGGGGGCAATGAGCAGTTCTTC CASSLTGGNEQFF
TRBD1 TRBJ2-3 NA TRBV9 TGTGCCAGCAGCGCAACAGGGGGGATAACAGATACGCAGTATTTT CASSATGGITDTQYF
NA TRBJ1-1 once TRBV5-5 TGTGCCAGCACCATCAGCGCAGGGAACACTGAAGCTTTCTTT CASTISAGNTEAFF
NA TRBJ2-4 NA TRBV4-3 TGCGCCAGCAGCCAAGATAGGGGGGGCGGCATTCAGTACTTC CASSQDRGGGIQYF
NA TRBJ1-4 NA TRBV4-1 TGCGCCAGCAGCCAACCCCCTACGGGGACAACTAATGAAAAACTGTTTTTT CASSQPPTGTTNEKLFF
TRBD2 TRBJ2-1 NA TRBV7-2 TGTGCCAGCAGCCAGGGACTAGTCTCCTACAATGAGCAGTTCTTC CASSQGLVSYNEQFF
NA TRBJ2-7 NA TRBV6-5 TGTGCCAGCCGCCAACCTGGGGGGCTAGGAAGCGAGCAGTACTTC CASRQPGGLGSEQYF
TRBD1 TRBJ1-5 NA TRBV6-1 TGTGCCAGCAGTGTCGGGACAGGGAGTTATAGCAATCAGCCCCAGCATTTT CASSVGTGSYSNQPQHF
NA TRBJ2-2 NA TRBV6-1 TGTGCCAGCAGTGAAGCGCACGGGTACACCGGGGAGCTGTTTTTT CASSEAHGYTGELFF
NA TRBJ2-1 NA TRBV6-5 TGTGCCAGCTCACCCCAATGGGGGAGCTACAATGAGCAGTTCTTC CASSPQWGSYNEQFF
NA TRBJ1-2 NA TRBV7-9 TGTGCCAGCAGCTTAGCTGGTGGCTACACCTTC CASSLAGGYTF
NA TRBJ1-1 NA TRBV9 TGTGCCAGCAGCGTAGGGGACGGGACTGAAGCTTTCTTT CASSVGDGTEAFF
NA TRBJ1-2 NA TRBV4-3 TGCGCCAGCAGCCAAAGTCTGGCAGGGACATGGTCTGGCTACACCTTC CASSQSLAGTWSGYTF
TRBD1 TRBJ1-2 NA TRBV18 TGTGCCAGCTCACCCTCGGACAGGGGGCATAACTATGGCTACACCTTC CASSPSDRGHNYGYTF
NA TRBJ2-3 NA TRBV7-9 TGTGCCAGCTCCCGGACGGGAGATAGGACAGATACGCAGTATTTT CASSRTGDRTDTQYF
TRBD2 TRBJ2-3 NA TRBV5-1 TGCGCCAGCAGCCAAGGGACTAGCGGCACAGATACGCAGTATTTT CASSQGTSGTDTQYF
NA TRBJ1-1 NA TRBV28 TGTGCCAGCAGTTTATTCACCCGGGGCACTGAAGCTTTCTTT CASSLFTRGTEAFF
TRBD1 TRBJ1-5 NA TRBV5-5 TGTGCCAGCAGCTTTCGGACGGGCGACAGGGGTAATCAGCCCCAGCATTTT CASSFRTGDRGNQPQHF
NA TRBJ1-1 NA TRBV5-1 TGCGCCAGCAGCCCCTCGCTAGGGAACACTGAAGCTTTCTTT CASSPSLGNTEAFF
TRBD2 TRBJ2-7 NA TRBV28 TGTGCCAGTGGGACTAGCGGGAGGCTGCCCTACGAGCAGTACTTC CASGTSGRLPYEQYF